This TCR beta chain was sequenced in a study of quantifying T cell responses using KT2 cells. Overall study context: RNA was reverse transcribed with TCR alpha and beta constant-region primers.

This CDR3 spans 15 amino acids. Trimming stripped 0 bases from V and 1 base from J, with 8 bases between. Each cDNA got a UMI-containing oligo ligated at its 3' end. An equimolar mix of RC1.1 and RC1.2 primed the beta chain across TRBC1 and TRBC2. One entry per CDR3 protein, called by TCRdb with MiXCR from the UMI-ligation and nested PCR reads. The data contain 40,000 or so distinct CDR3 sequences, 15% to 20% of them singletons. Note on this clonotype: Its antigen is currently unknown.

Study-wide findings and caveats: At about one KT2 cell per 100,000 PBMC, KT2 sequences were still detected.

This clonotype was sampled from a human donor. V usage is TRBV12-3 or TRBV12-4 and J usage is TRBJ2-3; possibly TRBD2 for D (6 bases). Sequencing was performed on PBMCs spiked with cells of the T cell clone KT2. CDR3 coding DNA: TGTGCCAGCAGTTTAGCGCGGGGACGCACAGATACGCAGTATTTT. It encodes CASSLARGRTDTQYF.